This TCR beta chain stems from a study of blood T cell repertoires in COVID-19. At the level of the study: COVID-19 samples collected from the United States, Italy and Spain covered acute and convalescent phases. PBMCs, B-cell-depleted T cells, or T cells were the source of the cDNA or gDNA that made up the material.

In germline, CDR1 is GTSNPN, CDR2 SVGIG (reference sequence). V dropped 3 bases and J dropped 4; count of bases not matched to a gene: 5. This CDR3 is 13 amino acids long. Enrolment of Seattle patients took place during active infection, and they were followed longitudinally. In the authors' methods: The assay estimated nucleated cells by amplifying reference gene primers. Libraries were prepared by immunoSEQ multiplex PCR; TCRdb keeps only in-frame clonotypes and omits some of them. V and J calls and clone size are as listed in that table; D and trimming were resolved from the DNA. The data show around 150,000 clones, around 84% seen once.

Sequencing was carried out using peripheral blood. The J gene is TRBJ1-1, the V gene TRBV30; 7 bases are a match to TRBD1. This receptor was taken from a young man with COVID-19, enrolled during active disease. Here the CDR3 reads CAWSRQGGTEAFF. CDR3 nucleotides: TGTGCCTGGAGCAGACAGGGAGGCACTGAAGCTTTCTTT.